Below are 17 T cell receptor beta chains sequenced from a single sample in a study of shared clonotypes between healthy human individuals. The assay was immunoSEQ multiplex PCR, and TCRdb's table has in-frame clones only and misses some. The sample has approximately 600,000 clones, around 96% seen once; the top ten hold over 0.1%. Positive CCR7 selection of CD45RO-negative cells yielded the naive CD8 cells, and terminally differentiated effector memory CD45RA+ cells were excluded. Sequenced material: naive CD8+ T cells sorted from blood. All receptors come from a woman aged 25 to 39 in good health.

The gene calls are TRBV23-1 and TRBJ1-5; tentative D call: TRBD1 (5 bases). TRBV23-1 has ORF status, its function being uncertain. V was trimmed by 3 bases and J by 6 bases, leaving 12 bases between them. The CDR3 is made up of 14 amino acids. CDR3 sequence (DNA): TGCGCCAGCAGTCAGCCCGGCAGGGTTCAGCCCCAGCATTTT. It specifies CASSQPGRVQPQHF.

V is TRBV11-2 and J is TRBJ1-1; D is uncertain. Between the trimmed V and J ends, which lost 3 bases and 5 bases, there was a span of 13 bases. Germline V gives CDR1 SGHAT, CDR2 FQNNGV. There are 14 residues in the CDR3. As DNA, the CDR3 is TGTGCCAGCAGCTTGGCAGGAGAAACGACTGAAGCTTTCTTT. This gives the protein CASSLAGETTEAFF.

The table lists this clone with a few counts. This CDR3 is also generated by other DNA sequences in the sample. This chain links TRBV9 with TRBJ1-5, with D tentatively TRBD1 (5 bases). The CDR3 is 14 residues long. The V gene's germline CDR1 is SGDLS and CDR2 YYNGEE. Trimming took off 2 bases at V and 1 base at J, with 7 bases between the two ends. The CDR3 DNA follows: TGTGCCAGCAGCGTCGGGGACAGCAATCAGCCCCAGCATTTT. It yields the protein CASSVGDSNQPQHF. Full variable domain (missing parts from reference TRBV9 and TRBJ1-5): DSGVTQTPKHLITATGQRVTLRCSPRSGDLSVYWYQQSLDQGLQFLIQYYNGEERAKGNILERFSAQQFPDLHSELNLSSLELGDSALYFCASSVGDSNQPQHFGDGTRLSIL.

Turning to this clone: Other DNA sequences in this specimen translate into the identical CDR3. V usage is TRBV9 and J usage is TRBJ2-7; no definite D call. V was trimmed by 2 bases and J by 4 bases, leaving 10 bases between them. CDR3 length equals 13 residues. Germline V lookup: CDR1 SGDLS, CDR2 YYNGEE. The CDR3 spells CASSVGDGYEQYF. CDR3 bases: TGTGCCAGCAGCGTCGGAGACGGGTACGAGCAGTACTTC.

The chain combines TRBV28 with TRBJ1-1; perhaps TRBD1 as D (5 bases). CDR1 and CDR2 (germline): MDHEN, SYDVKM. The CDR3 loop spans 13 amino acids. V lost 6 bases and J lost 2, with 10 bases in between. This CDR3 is CASSPDSNTEAFF. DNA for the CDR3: TGTGCCAGCAGCCCAGACAGCAACACTGAAGCTTTCTTT.

This chain's CDR3 is CASSSTGGSQPQHF. CDR3 in DNA: TGTGCCAGCAGCTCAACAGGGGGGAGCCAGCCCCAGCATTTT. The genes are TRBV7-9 and TRBJ1-5; TRBD1 agrees at 8 bases. Looked up from germline, CDR1 is SEHNR and CDR2 is FQNEAQ (reference sequence). This CDR3 region has 14 residues. After removal of 4 bases from V and 7 bases from J, the junction contained 6 bases not matched to a gene.

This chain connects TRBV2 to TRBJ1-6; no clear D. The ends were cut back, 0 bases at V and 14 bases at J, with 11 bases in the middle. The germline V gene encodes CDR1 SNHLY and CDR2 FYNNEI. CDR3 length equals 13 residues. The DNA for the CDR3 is TGTGCCAGCAGTGAAGCAGGATATTCGACCCTCCACTTT. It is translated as CASSEAGYSTLHF.

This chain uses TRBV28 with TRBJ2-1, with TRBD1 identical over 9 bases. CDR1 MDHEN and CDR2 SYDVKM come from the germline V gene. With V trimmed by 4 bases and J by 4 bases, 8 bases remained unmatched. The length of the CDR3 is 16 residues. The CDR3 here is CASSYTGTGPYNEQFF. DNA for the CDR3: TGTGCCAGCAGTTACACCGGGACAGGGCCGTACAATGAGCAGTTCTTC.

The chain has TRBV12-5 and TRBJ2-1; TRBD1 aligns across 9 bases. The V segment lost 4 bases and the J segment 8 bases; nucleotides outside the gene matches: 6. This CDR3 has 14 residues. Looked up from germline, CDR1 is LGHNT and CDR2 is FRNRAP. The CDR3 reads CASGSTGGKDEQFF. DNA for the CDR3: TGTGCTAGTGGTTCCACAGGGGGCAAGGATGAGCAGTTCTTC. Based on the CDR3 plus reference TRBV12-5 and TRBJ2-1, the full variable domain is DARVTQTPRHKVTEMGQEVTMRCQPILGHNTVFWYRQTMMQGLELLAYFRNRAPLDDSGMPKDRFSAEMPDATLATLKIQPSEPRDSAVYFCASGSTGGKDEQFFGPGTRLTVL.

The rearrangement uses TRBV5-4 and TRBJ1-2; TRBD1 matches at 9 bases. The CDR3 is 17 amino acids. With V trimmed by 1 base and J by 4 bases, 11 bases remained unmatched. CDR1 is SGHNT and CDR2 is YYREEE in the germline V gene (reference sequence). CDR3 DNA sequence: TGTGCCAGCAGCTTGTCCCTAGGGACAGGGACCGCCTATGGCTACACCTTC. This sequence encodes CASSLSLGTGTAYGYTF. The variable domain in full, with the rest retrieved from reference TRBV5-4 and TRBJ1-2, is ETGVTQSPTHLIKTRGQQVTLRCSSQSGHNTVSWYQQALGQGPQFIFQYYREEENGRGNFPPRFSGLQFPNYSSELNVNALELDDSALYLCASSLSLGTGTAYGYTFGSGTRLTVV.

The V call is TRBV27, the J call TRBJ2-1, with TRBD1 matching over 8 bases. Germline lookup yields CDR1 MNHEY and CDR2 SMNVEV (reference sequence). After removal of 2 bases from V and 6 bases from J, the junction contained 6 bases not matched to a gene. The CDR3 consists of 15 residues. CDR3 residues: CASSLNRGLGNEQFF. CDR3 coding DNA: TGTGCCAGCAGTTTAAACAGGGGGTTGGGCAATGAGCAGTTCTTC.

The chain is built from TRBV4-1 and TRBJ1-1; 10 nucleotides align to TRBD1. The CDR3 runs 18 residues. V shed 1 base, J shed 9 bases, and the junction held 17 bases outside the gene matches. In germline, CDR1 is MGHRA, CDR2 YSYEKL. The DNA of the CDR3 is TGCGCCAGCAGCCAAGGAGGGACAGGGGAGGTGGACACAAGCAAAGCTTTCTTT. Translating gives CASSQGGTGEVDTSKAFF.

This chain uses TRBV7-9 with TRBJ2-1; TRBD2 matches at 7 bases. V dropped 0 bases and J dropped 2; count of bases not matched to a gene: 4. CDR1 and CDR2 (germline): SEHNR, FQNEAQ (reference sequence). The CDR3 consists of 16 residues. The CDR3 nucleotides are TGTGCCAGCAGCTTAGCCCGAGCGGGAACCTACAATGAGCAGTTCTTC. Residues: CASSLARAGTYNEQFF.

DNA of the CDR3: TGCGCCAGCAGCCATCTCCTGGGACAAGACGAGCAGTACTTC. Translated, it gives CASSHLLGQDEQYF. This chain connects TRBV4-1 to TRBJ2-7; tentatively, D is TRBD1 (6 bases). Germline CDR1 reads MGHRA; CDR2 reads YSYEKL. Deletions cut 3 bases from V and 5 bases from J, with 14 bases between. The CDR3 has 14 residues.

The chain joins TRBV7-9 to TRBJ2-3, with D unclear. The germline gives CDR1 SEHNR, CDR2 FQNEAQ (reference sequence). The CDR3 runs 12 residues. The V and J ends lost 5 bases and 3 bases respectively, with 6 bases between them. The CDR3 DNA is TGTGCCAGCAGCCGGTGGACAGATACGCAGTATTTT. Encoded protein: CASSRWTDTQYF.

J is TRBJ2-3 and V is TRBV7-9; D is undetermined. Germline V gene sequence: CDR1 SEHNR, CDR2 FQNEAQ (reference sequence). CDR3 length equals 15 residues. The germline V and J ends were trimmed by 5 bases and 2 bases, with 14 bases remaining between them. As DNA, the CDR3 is TGTGCCAGCAGCCCCAGGACCGGGCTCACAGATACGCAGTATTTT. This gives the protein CASSPRTGLTDTQYF.

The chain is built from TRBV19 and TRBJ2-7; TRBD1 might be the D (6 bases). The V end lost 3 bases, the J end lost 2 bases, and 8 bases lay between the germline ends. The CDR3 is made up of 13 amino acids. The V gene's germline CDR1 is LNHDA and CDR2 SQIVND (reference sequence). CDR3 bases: TGTGCCAGTAGTATCGAGGGGGCCTACGAGCAGTACTTC. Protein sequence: CASSIEGAYEQYF.